A single sample is the source of the 15 T cell receptor beta chains below, sequenced in a study of control samples from healthy donors and cancer patients. Generated by immunoSEQ multiplex PCR, the TCRdb table keeps only in-frame clones and is missing some. Of over 150,000 clones in the sample, about nine tenths are singletons; the top ten hold around 2%. Sequencing input: blood. Receptor source: a woman in her 40s in good health.

About this clone itself: With a much larger clone just one base away, this may be a read error. This chain links TRBV5-6 with TRBJ1-5, with 8 nucleotides matching TRBD1. CDR3 length equals 14 residues. Losses at the gene ends were 4 bases for V and 4 bases for J; bases not matched to a gene: 4. Per the germline V gene, CDR1 is SGHDT and CDR2 is YYEEEE. The CDR3 DNA reads as TGTGCCAGCAGCCCAGGGACAGGTAATCAGCCCCAGCATTTT. It translates to CASSPGTGNQPQHF. Full variable domain (outside the CDR3, taken from reference TRBV5-6 and TRBJ1-5): DAGVTQSPTHLIKTRGQQVTLRCSPKSGHDTVSWYQQALGQGPQFIFQYYEEEERQRGNFPDRFSGHQFPNYSSELNVNALLLGDSALYLCASSPGTGNQPQHFGDGTRLSIL.

The table lists this clone with a count of one. The chain uses TRBV11-2 and TRBJ2-7, with D possibly TRBD2 on 6 matching bases. Trimming removed 1 base from V and 3 bases from J, with 13 bases in between. There are 15 residues in the CDR3. Germline CDR1 SGHAT, CDR2 FQNNGV. CDR3 amino acids: CASSLGPGLSYEQYF. The CDR3 nucleotides are TGTGCCAGCAGCTTAGGTCCGGGACTCAGCTACGAGCAGTACTTC.

The chain is built from TRBV5-1 and TRBJ2-4, with unresolved D. This CDR3 comprises 14 residues. The germline V gene has CDR1 SGHRS and CDR2 YFSETQ. V was clipped by 1 base and J by 5 bases, with 10 bases between them. In DNA form, the CDR3 reads TGCGCCAGCAGCTTGAACTCTTTCCAAAACATTCAGTACTTC. Translation gives CASSLNSFQNIQYF.

The chain couples TRBV13 to TRBJ2-1; D is ambiguous. This CDR3 comprises 15 residues. Looked up from germline, CDR1 is PRHDT and CDR2 is FYEKMQ (reference sequence). V gave up 5 bases and J gave up 2 bases, with 13 bases separating them. The CDR3 loop reads CASSRDQGTYNEQFF. CDR3 bases: TGTGCCAGCAGCCGCGACCAAGGCACCTACAATGAGCAGTTCTTC.

The V gene is TRBV11-2, the J gene TRBJ2-7; D is ambiguous. Germline assignment: CDR1 SGHAT and CDR2 FQNNGV. V was cut by 0 bases and J by 10 bases, with 7 bases left in between. The CDR3 contains 11 residues. The chain's CDR3 is CASSLDPIQYF. The CDR3 nucleotides read TGTGCCAGCAGCTTAGATCCCATCCAGTACTTC.

This clone came up once. CDR3 nucleotide sequence: TGTGCCAGTAGCCCCTCAGGGGGCGGCGATCAGCCCCAGCATTTT. It translates to CASSPSGGGDQPQHF. The chain couples TRBV19 to TRBJ1-5; 8 bases agree with TRBD1. This CDR3 spans 15 amino acids. V was pared by 6 bases and J by 5 bases, with 9 bases of the junction left unmatched. In germline, CDR1 is LNHDA, CDR2 SQIVND (reference sequence).

The chain links TRBV18 to TRBJ1-1; no clear D. The CDR3 totals 16 residues. Trimming cost V 4 bases and J 1 base, with 16 bases left between them. Germline CDR1 is KGHSH and CDR2 is LQKENI. The CDR3 spells CASSQGAQGANTEAFF. CDR3 nucleotide sequence: TGTGCCAGCTCACAGGGCGCACAAGGTGCGAACACTGAAGCTTTCTTT.

This clone was recorded only once. This chain uses TRBV2 with TRBJ1-2, with a tentative D call TRBD1 (6 bases). The V end lost 2 bases, the J end lost 3 bases, and 13 bases lay between the germline ends. Germline CDR1 is SNHLY and CDR2 is FYNNEI. The CDR3 is 15 residues long. CDR3 protein: CASSESTGAYYGYTF. The CDR3 bases are TGTGCCAGCAGTGAATCGACAGGAGCGTACTATGGCTACACCTTC. The whole variable domain, remainder taken from reference TRBV2 and TRBJ1-2, is EPEVTQTPSHQVTQMGQEVILRCVPISNHLYFYWYRQILGQKVEFLVSFYNNEISEKSEIFDDQFSVERPDGSNFTLKIRSTKLEDSAMYFCASSESTGAYYGYTFGSGTRLTVV.

The gene calls are TRBV5-5 and TRBJ1-1; TRBD1 matches at 8 bases. Germline lookup yields CDR1 SGHKS and CDR2 YYEKEE (reference sequence). Germline trimming cut 4 bases from V and 1 base from J; bases unmatched to any gene: 12. The CDR3 has 17 amino acids. The CDR3 bases are TGTGCCAGCAGCGTCTCACTGACAGGGGCGACGAACACTGAAGCTTTCTTT. Its protein product is CASSVSLTGATNTEAFF.

V and J are TRBV2 and TRBJ2-1; unclear D gene. Germline V gives CDR1 SNHLY, CDR2 FYNNEI. Trimming took 0 bases from V and 4 from J, leaving 13 bases between them. The CDR3 covers 16 residues. Here the CDR3 reads CASSEALPLGYNEQFF. The CDR3 coding sequence is TGTGCCAGCAGTGAAGCGTTACCCTTGGGGTACAATGAGCAGTTCTTC.

The J gene is TRBJ1-4, the V gene TRBV27; D remains unclear. The germline gives CDR1 MNHEY, CDR2 SMNVEV (reference sequence). The V end was cut by 5 bases, the J end by 0 bases, with 19 bases between. This CDR3 comprises 18 residues. This CDR3 reads CASSPLIEGRATNEKLFF. The CDR3 DNA is TGTGCCAGCAGTCCCTTAATTGAGGGCCGAGCAACTAATGAAAAACTGTTTTTT.

The gene calls are TRBV5-1 and TRBJ2-5; D is perhaps TRBD1 (6 bases). V lost 4 bases, J lost 8 bases, and 21 bases lay in between. The CDR3 covers 15 residues. The germline V gene has CDR1 SGHRS and CDR2 YFSETQ. The chain's CDR3 is CASSPGWGPAQTQYF. The CDR3 bases are TGCGCCAGCAGCCCCGGTTGGGGGCCGGCCCAAACCCAGTACTTC.

The chain links TRBV6-5 to TRBJ1-3, with D hard to call. V lost 11 bases to trimming and J lost 1 base, with 12 bases between them. The germline V gene encodes CDR1 MNHEY and CDR2 SVGAGI. The CDR3 runs to 13 residues. The CDR3 nucleotides read TGTGCCTCCTCAGCTAATTCTGGAAACACCATATATTTT. Translation gives CASSANSGNTIYF.

This chain uses TRBV5-1 with TRBJ2-5, with TRBD1 identical over 10 bases. The CDR3 runs to 17 residues. The germline CDR1 and CDR2 sequences are SGHRS and YFSETQ. J lost 5 bases, V lost 0 bases, and 10 bases had no gene match. CDR3 nucleotide sequence: TGCGCCAGCAGCTTGGTCCCACCCGGACAGGGGGTTGAGACCCAGTACTTC. The encoded protein is CASSLVPPGQGVETQYF.

This chain connects TRBV29-1 to TRBJ1-4; D not resolved. CDR3 length: 14 amino acids. Germline V lookup: CDR1 SQVTM, CDR2 ANQGSEA. V was shortened by 5 bases and J by 2 bases, with 12 bases between the two germline ends. CDR3 coding DNA: TGCAGCGTTTACACCTCGGGTACTAATGAAAAACTGTTTTTT. The encoded protein is CSVYTSGTNEKLFF.